The text below deals with one T cell receptor beta chain. Its antigen is still unknown. Other DNA sequences in the sample encode the same CDR3. The isolated RNA, all of it, was reverse transcribed, so expressed TCRB transcripts were what got sequenced. TCRdb's copy holds only in-frame clones and misses some; the assay was immunoSEQ multiplex PCR. The repertoire includes approximately 600,000 clones, roughly an eighth of them detected once, and around 0.12% sits in the top ten. The data stem from a study of beta chain features in type 1 diabetes. Study details: No age, gender or cell yield differences were seen between patients and healthy donors. Whole-study findings and limits: A moderate, significant TCRB CDR3 shortening appeared in type 1 diabetes across four CD4+ subsets.

The receptor's source is a young man with type 1 diabetes. Sequencing was carried out using naive CD4+ T cells from blood.

The CDR3 region has the DNA TGTGCCAGCAGCTTGGCCCAGGGCCAAGAGACCCAGTACTTC. Amino acid sequence: CASSLAQGQETQYF. The V and J genes are TRBV5-4 and TRBJ2-5, with D perhaps TRBD1 (5 bases). The CDR3 covers 14 residues. V lost 0 bases and J 1 base, leaving 7 bases between the germline ends. Germline V CDR1 and CDR2: SGHNT, YYREEE (reference sequence).